The rows below give T cell receptor beta chains drawn from one sample of a study of T cell responses to AZD1222 COVID-19 vaccine. Produced via immunoSEQ multiplex PCR; TCRdb's table is partial and in-frame only. The sample has 200,000 to 300,000 clones, 85% to 95% seen once. Sequenced here: peripheral blood, sampled on day 0 of AZD1222 vaccination. The receptors originated from an adult in good health. CDR3s include the opening cysteine and the closing phenylalanine or tryptophan. The D gene is left open where the match is weak. A row's size may be missing; if present it is once, few, many or a size class.

abundance: NA
j_gene: TRBJ2-1
d_gene: NA
v_gene: TRBV9
CDR3aa: CASSVVGDSYNEQFF
CDR3nt: TGTGCCAGCAGCGTAGTCGGTGACTCCTACAATGAGCAGTTCTTC

abundance: NA
j_gene: TRBJ2-2
d_gene: TRBD2
v_gene: TRBV27
CDR3aa: CASRSRLAENTGELFF
CDR3nt: TGTGCCAGCAGATCTAGACTAGCGGAAAACACCGGGGAGCTGTTTTTT

abundance: once
j_gene: TRBJ2-1
d_gene: NA
v_gene: TRBV18
CDR3aa: CASSLSLSSYNEQFF
CDR3nt: TGTGCCAGCTCACTATCGTTAAGCTCCTACAATGAGCAGTTCTTC

abundance: once
j_gene: TRBJ1-2
d_gene: TRBD1
v_gene: TRBV6-5
CDR3aa: CASSLSDRGDYGYTF
CDR3nt: TGTGCCAGCAGTCTCTCGGACAGGGGGGACTATGGCTACACCTTC

abundance: NA
j_gene: TRBJ1-5
d_gene: NA
v_gene: TRBV10-3
CDR3aa: CAISDRDQPQHF
CDR3nt: TGTGCCATCAGTGACAGGGATCAGCCCCAGCATTTT

abundance: NA
j_gene: TRBJ1-2
d_gene: NA
v_gene: TRBV5-1
CDR3aa: CASSFDGLVVYTF
CDR3nt: TGCGCCAGCAGCTTTGACGGGTTGGTTGTATACACCTTC

abundance: NA
j_gene: TRBJ2-7
d_gene: NA
v_gene: TRBV10-3
CDR3aa: CAIKGTAYEQYF
CDR3nt: TGTGCCATCAAAGGGACGGCCTACGAGCAGTACTTC

abundance: NA
j_gene: TRBJ1-5
d_gene: NA
v_gene: TRBV18
CDR3aa: CASSPEKGQPQHF
CDR3nt: TGTGCCAGCTCACCCGAGAAGGGGCAGCCCCAGCATTTT

abundance: NA
j_gene: TRBJ2-5
d_gene: NA
v_gene: TRBV4-1
CDR3aa: CASSQEAVPYQETQYF
CDR3nt: TGCGCCAGCAGCCAAGAGGCAGTCCCATACCAAGAGACCCAGTACTTC

abundance: NA
j_gene: TRBJ2-7
d_gene: TRBD2
v_gene: TRBV5-6
CDR3aa: CASSLWLAGSPVEQYF
CDR3nt: TGTGCCAGCAGCTTGTGGCTAGCGGGGTCCCCGGTCGAGCAGTACTTC

abundance: NA
j_gene: TRBJ1-6
d_gene: NA
v_gene: TRBV28
CDR3aa: CASSTLLGSNSPLHF
CDR3nt: TGTGCCAGCAGTACCCTTTTGGGGAGTAATTCACCCCTCCACTTT

abundance: NA
j_gene: TRBJ1-1
d_gene: NA
v_gene: TRBV4-1
CDR3aa: CASRPGWSQNTEAFF
CDR3nt: TGCGCCAGCAGACCGGGATGGTCCCAGAACACTGAAGCTTTCTTT

abundance: NA
j_gene: TRBJ2-7
d_gene: NA
v_gene: TRBV7-2
CDR3aa: CASNPWAGYSYEQYF
CDR3nt: TGTGCCAGCAATCCGTGGGCGGGCTACTCCTACGAGCAGTACTTC

abundance: once
j_gene: TRBJ1-6
d_gene: TRBD1
v_gene: TRBV2
CDR3aa: CASVPGQVSPLHF
CDR3nt: TGTGCCAGCGTCCCGGGACAGGTTTCACCCCTCCACTTT

abundance: once
j_gene: TRBJ2-2
d_gene: TRBD2
v_gene: TRBV11-2
CDR3aa: CASSLVLAGTGELFF
CDR3nt: TGTGCCAGCAGCTTAGTTTTAGCGGGCACCGGGGAGCTGTTTTTT

abundance: NA
j_gene: TRBJ2-1
d_gene: TRBD1
v_gene: TRBV5-1
CDR3aa: CASSLWGQSYNEQFF
CDR3nt: TGCGCCAGCAGCTTGTGGGGACAGTCCTACAATGAGCAGTTCTTC

abundance: NA
j_gene: TRBJ2-1
d_gene: NA
v_gene: TRBV5-1
CDR3aa: CASSLATGVSYNEQFF
CDR3nt: TGCGCCAGCAGCTTGGCCACCGGAGTTTCCTACAATGAGCAGTTCTTC